This TCR beta chain emerged from a study of cytomegalovirus exposure and HLA in healthy donors. Findings and limits, study-wide: Accurate prediction of most subjects' HLA-A and HLA-B alleles from TCR beta sequences was reported.

PCR amplification relied on 60 Vbeta primers (plus 13 Jbeta primers). Here immunoSEQ multiplex PCR was the method, and the copy in TCRdb shows in-frame clones only, minus some. Among roughly 130,000 clones listed, roughly 84% were seen once. Worth noting for this clone: Its antigen is currently unknown. Additional DNA sequences in this sample encode the identical CDR3.

Germline CDR1 and CDR2: KGHSH and LQKENI. There are 14 residues in the CDR3. Trimming at V came to 3 bases and at J to 3 bases, leaving 4 bases not matched to a gene. The rearrangement joins TRBV18 to TRBJ2-7, with 8 bases fitting TRBD1. The TCR sequence derives from a man aged 45-65 years in good health and CMV-seronegative. The sequenced sample consisted of PBMCs. CDR3 sequence: CASSPGTGDYEQYF. CDR3 DNA sequence: TGTGCCAGCTCACCGGGGACAGGTGACTACGAGCAGTACTTC.